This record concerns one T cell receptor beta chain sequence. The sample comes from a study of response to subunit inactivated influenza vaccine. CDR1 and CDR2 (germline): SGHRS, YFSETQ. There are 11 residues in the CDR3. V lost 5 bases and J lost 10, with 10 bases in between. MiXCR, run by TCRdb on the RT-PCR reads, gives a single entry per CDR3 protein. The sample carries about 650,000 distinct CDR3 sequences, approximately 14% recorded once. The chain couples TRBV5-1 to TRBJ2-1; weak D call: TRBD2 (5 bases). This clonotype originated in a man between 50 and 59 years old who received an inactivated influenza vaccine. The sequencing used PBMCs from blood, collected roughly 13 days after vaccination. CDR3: CASRLVDEQFF. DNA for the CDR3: TGCGCCAGCAGACTAGTAGACGAGCAGTTCTTC.